The following is a T cell receptor beta chain sequence with its context. Its cognate antigen is unknown. This record comes from a study of OX40 agonist ivuxolimab in advanced cancers. Looking at the study overall: The study treated patients with ivuxolimab, an agonistic anti-OX40 (CD134) antibody. The dose of intravenous ivuxolimab that patients received every 2 weeks ranged from 0.01 to 10 mg/kg. Overall study findings and caveats: At doses 0.1 to 3.0 mg/kg, CD4+ and CD8+ clones expanded.

Measured with immunoSEQ multiplex PCR; TCRdb has only the in-frame clones, and not every one. The sample yields 100,000 or so clones, approximately 86% seen once. The sequencing here drew on CD4+ or CD8+ T cells sorted from blood, taken in a trial of the OX40 agonist ivuxolimab. This receptor was identified in an adult with an advanced solid tumor such as melanoma, head and neck, liver or kidney cancer.

The CDR3 here is CASSQVNGELFF. The CDR3 region has the DNA TGTGCCAGCAGTCAAGTGAACGGGGAGCTGTTTTTT. The rearrangement uses TRBV6-5 and TRBJ2-2; D not resolved. Deletions cut 5 bases from V and 7 bases from J, with 8 bases between. CDR1 is MNHEY, CDR2 SVGAGI, per germline. The CDR3 covers 12 residues.